This T cell receptor beta chain was recovered during a study of CD8 T cells in Susac syndrome. It was with random hexamers that about 0.45 to 1 ug RNA was reverse transcribed. TCR beta CDR3 was amplified by immunoSEQ multiplex PCR. This amplification extended across 54 Vbeta and 13 Jbeta segments. TCRdb redid the calling of the immunoSEQ multiplex PCR reads with MiXCR, one entry per CDR3 protein. The sample carries some 100,000 distinct CDR3 sequences, around 97% recorded once. Trimming took off 11 bases at V and 4 bases at J, with 14 bases between the two ends. Germline V gene sequence: CDR1 MNHEY, CDR2 SVGAGI. CDR3 length: 13 amino acids.

V and J are TRBV6-5 and TRBJ2-2; tentative D call: TRBD1 (6 bases). The TCR comes from a human donor in good health. Sequencing used CD4+ T cells from PBMCs. The CDR3 sequence: CAGRSGVTGELFF. The DNA of the CDR3 is TGTGCCGGCCGGTCAGGGGTCACCGGGGAGCTGTTTTTT.